Listed here is a single TCR beta chain. These data come from a study of blood T cell repertoires in COVID-19. Study details: The origin of the acute and convalescent COVID-19 samples was the United States, Italy and Spain. The cDNA or gDNA used as material had been derived from T cells, B-cell-depleted T cells, or PBMCs.

Trimming cost V 0 bases and J 8 bases, with 13 bases left between them. The CDR3 loop spans 14 amino acids. Germline V gene sequence: CDR1 KGHSH, CDR2 LQKENI. Per the authors' pipeline: Amplified reference gene primers provided the basis for estimating nucleated cell counts. TCRdb's copy holds only in-frame clones and misses some; the assay was immunoSEQ multiplex PCR. V, J and clone size reflect that table, while D and trimming were determined from the DNA. The table shows about 100,000 clones, with about 83% occurring only once. This receptor was identified in a human donor in a cohort sampled during active COVID-19. The chain carries TRBV18 and TRBJ1-1, with D possibly matching TRBD1 (6 bases). The sample consisted of peripheral blood. The CDR3 nucleotides read TGTGCCAGCTCACCACCGAGCAGGGGCGTCGAAGCTTTCTTT. This codes for CASSPPSRGVEAFF.